One and the same sample provided the 11 T cell receptor beta chains below, sequenced in a study of T-cell memory formation after mild COVID-19. TCRdb reprocessed the 5' RACE reads with MiXCR, giving one entry per CDR3 protein. Of approximately 350,000 distinct CDR3 sequences listed, around 13% are singletons. Sequenced material: PBMCs or a T cell subset sorted from them (not recorded which). These receptors all stem from a man younger than 35 who had mild COVID-19 (a few samples of this study predate the infection). Cell type and time point are not known.

The chain couples TRBV10-2 to TRBJ1-2; D call uncertain. The CDR3 is 13 residues long. Trimming stripped 1 base from V and 7 bases from J, with 10 bases between. CDR1 is WSHSY, CDR2 SAAADI, per germline. CDR3 bases: TGCGCCAGCAGTGAGTTAAGAATGTTTGGCTACACCTTC. This encodes CASSELRMFGYTF.

At least ten counts were recorded for this clonotype. The V gene is TRBV5-1, the J gene TRBJ1-1; D remains ambiguous. The CDR3 runs to 15 residues. V lost 1 base, J lost 2 bases, and 12 bases lay in between. Germline V gene data show CDR1 as SGHRS and CDR2 as YFSETQ. DNA for the CDR3: TGCGCCAGCAGCTTGAGCGGGGTAAGAAACACTGAAGCTTTCTTT. The encoded protein is CASSLSGVRNTEAFF.

The V call is TRBV6-6, the J call TRBJ2-4; 7 nucleotides align to TRBD2. Trimming took 2 bases from V and 4 from J; bases not matched to a gene: 5. The CDR3 loop spans 15 amino acids. Germline CDR1 MNHNY, CDR2 SVGAGI (reference sequence). The CDR3 DNA follows: TGTGCCAGCAGTTACGTTTGGGAGGGTAAAAACATTCAGTACTTC. Amino acid sequence: CASSYVWEGKNIQYF.

This chain uses TRBV6-1 with TRBJ1-1, with D maybe TRBD1 (5 bases). The CDR3 is 13 residues long. Germline CDR1 MNHNS, CDR2 SASEGT. The V end was cut by 6 bases, the J end by 4 bases, with 12 bases between. In nucleotides, the CDR3 is TGTGCCAGCAGGAATAGGGGTACCACTGAAGCTTTCTTT. Its translation is CASRNRGTTEAFF.

This clonotype was recorded at least ten times. This chain links TRBV5-1 with TRBJ2-2, with TRBD1 identical over 9 bases. Trimming at V came to 4 bases and at J to 7 bases, leaving 11 bases not matched to a gene. The germline V gene has CDR1 SGHRS and CDR2 YFSETQ. The CDR3 sequence is 16 residues long. The chain's CDR3 is CASSTALQGAGGELFF. For the CDR3, the DNA is TGCGCCAGCAGCACAGCCCTACAGGGGGCAGGCGGGGAGCTGTTTTTT. Variable domain in full (rest from reference TRBV5-1 and TRBJ2-2): KAGVTQTPRYLIKTRGQQVTLSCSPISGHRSVSWYQQTPGQGLQFLFEYFSETQRNKGNFPGRFSGRQFSNSRSEMNVSTLELGDSALYLCASSTALQGAGGELFFGEGSRLTVL.

This clonotype was seen only a few times. The rearrangement uses TRBV18 and TRBJ2-7; D not certain. This CDR3 has 13 amino acids. The germline V gene has CDR1 KGHSH and CDR2 LQKENI. V lost 3 bases and J lost 1, with 7 bases in between. The CDR3 loop is CASSPTESYEQYV. In DNA, the CDR3 is TGTGCCAGCTCACCGACTGAGTCCTACGAGCAGTACGTC.

The table lists this clonotype with a few counts. CDR3 sequence: CASSPYTGLDQPQHF. In DNA, the CDR3 is TGTGCCAGCAGCCCATACACAGGGTTAGATCAGCCCCAGCATTTT. The chain couples TRBV11-2 to TRBJ1-5, with a possible D match to TRBD1 (6 bases). CDR1 SGHAT and CDR2 FQNNGV come from the germline V gene. The CDR3 is made up of 15 amino acids. The V end was cut by 5 bases, the J end by 5 bases, with 16 bases between.

The chain combines TRBV24-1 with TRBJ2-2; D may be TRBD1 or TRBD2 (6 bases each). Trimming pared 0 bases from V and 7 bases from J, leaving 17 bases between. The length of the CDR3 is 17 residues. Germline V gene data show CDR1 as KGHDR and CDR2 as SFDVKD. CDR3 loop: CATSDLGSGGPIGELFF. The CDR3 DNA reads as TGTGCCACCAGTGATTTGGGGTCCGGGGGCCCAATCGGGGAGCTGTTTTTT.

This sequence joins TRBV7-2 and TRBJ2-3; 7 bases match TRBD2. This CDR3 spans 15 amino acids. The junction had 8 bases not matched to a gene; V was cut back by 5 bases and J by 3 bases. From germline, CDR1 is SGHTA and CDR2 FQGNSA. CDR3 region: CASSARLAPTDTQYF. In nucleotides, the CDR3 is TGTGCCAGCAGCGCCCGACTAGCCCCAACAGATACGCAGTATTTT.

V and J are TRBV20-1 and TRBJ2-2; D is perhaps TRBD1 or TRBD2 (5 bases each). This CDR3 spans 14 amino acids. Trimming took 6 bases from V and 6 from J, leaving 17 bases between them. CDR1 is DFQATT and CDR2 is SNEGSKA in the germline V gene (reference sequence). The CDR3 is CSAPVGARAGELFF. Here the CDR3 DNA reads TGCAGTGCCCCCGTCGGGGCACGCGCCGGGGAGCTGTTTTTT.

Only a few counts were recorded for this clonotype. The chain uses TRBV18 and TRBJ1-5; 7 bases are shared with TRBD1. Looked up from germline, CDR1 is KGHSH and CDR2 is LQKENI. With V trimmed by 4 bases and J by 5 bases, 2 bases remained unmatched. The CDR3 has 13 residues. CDR3 DNA: TGTGCCAGCTCACGAGGGGGCCATCAGCCCCAGCATTTT. Its protein product is CASSRGGHQPQHF.